A single sample is the source of the 25 T cell receptor beta chains below, sequenced in a study of T cell responses to AZD1222 COVID-19 vaccine. This table comes from immunoSEQ multiplex PCR, and its TCRdb copy is limited to in-frame clones, with some not included. This sample has approximately 150,000 clones, with just over 90% found just once. Sequenced material: peripheral blood, taken 28 days after the second AZD1222 dose. These receptors all come from an adult who received the AZD1222 COVID-19 vaccine.

This chain joins TRBV5-4 and TRBJ1-2, with TRBD1 matching 9 bases. In germline, CDR1 is SGHNT, CDR2 YYREEE (reference sequence). The length of the CDR3 is 18 residues. The J segment lost 2 bases and the V segment lost 4 bases, leaving 15 bases of the junction unmatched. In DNA form, the CDR3 reads TGTGCCAGCAGCGACTTCCCGGGACAGGGAAGCCCCAACTATGGCTACACCTTC. It translates to CASSDFPGQGSPNYGYTF.

This chain links TRBV19 with TRBJ2-3, with a weak D call TRBD1 (7 bases). Germline CDR1 LNHDA, CDR2 SQIVND (reference sequence). V was cut by 4 bases and J by 0 bases, with 20 bases left in between. This CDR3 spans 18 amino acids. The CDR3 here is CASSTRGNRGVSTDTQYF. In nucleotides, the CDR3 is TGTGCCAGTAGTACCCGGGGGAACAGGGGCGTTAGCACAGATACGCAGTATTTT.

The rearrangement joins TRBV5-8 to TRBJ1-2; tentative D call: TRBD1 (6 bases). The germline V gene has CDR1 SGHTS and CDR2 YDEGEE. Trimming shortened V by 0 bases and J by 0 bases, and 9 bases separated the two germline ends. This CDR3 is 15 amino acids long. The CDR3 region is CASSLVTGSNYGYTF. The CDR3 DNA sequence: TGTGCCAGCAGCTTGGTTACAGGGTCTAACTATGGCTACACCTTC.

Points on this clone: Other DNA variants within this sample encode the same CDR3. The chain uses TRBV5-6 and TRBJ1-2, with D unclear. Germline V gene data show CDR1 as SGHDT and CDR2 as YYEEEE. The length of the CDR3 is 12 residues. Trimming shortened V by 0 bases and J by 8 bases, and 8 bases separated the two germline ends. The chain's CDR3 is CASSLAGYGYTF. The CDR3 DNA sequence: TGTGCCAGCAGCTTGGCGGGTTACGGCTACACCTTC.

CDR3 DNA: TGTGCCACCAGCGCCCAACTAGCGGGGGCTGAGCAGTTCTTC. It codes for CATSAQLAGAEQFF. The chain uses TRBV15 and TRBJ2-1; 11 bases line up with TRBD2. This CDR3 spans 14 amino acids. Germline trimming cut 5 bases from V and 9 bases from J; bases unmatched to any gene: 6. Germline V gives CDR1 LNHNV, CDR2 YYDKDF (reference sequence).

The chain uses TRBV2 and TRBJ1-1; D remains unclear. Trimming stripped 4 bases from V and 0 bases from J, with 9 bases between. Germline V CDR1 and CDR2: SNHLY, FYNNEI. This CDR3 spans 14 amino acids. CDR3 region: CASSGVIMNTEAFF. DNA of the CDR3: TGTGCCAGCAGTGGGGTGATAATGAACACTGAAGCTTTCTTT.

This clone has a single count. The V call is TRBV11-2, the J call TRBJ2-2; D unresolved. This CDR3 has 13 amino acids. V lost 6 bases and J lost 4, with 9 bases in between. Germline V gives CDR1 SGHAT, CDR2 FQNNGV. The DNA of the CDR3 is TGTGCCAGCAGTCTACCGTCCACCGGGGAGCTGTTTTTT. Translation: CASSLPSTGELFF.

The rearrangement links TRBV6-4 to TRBJ2-3; D perhaps matches TRBD1 (6 bases). The germline V and J ends were trimmed by 4 bases and 4 bases, with 12 bases remaining between them. Germline V gives CDR1 MRHNA, CDR2 SNTAGT. This CDR3 comprises 14 residues. CDR3 coding DNA: TGTGCCAGCAGTGGTGGGTCAGGGGCAGATACGCAGTATTTT. It specifies CASSGGSGADTQYF.

This chain links TRBV6-5 with TRBJ2-3, with D maybe TRBD2 (5 bases). V lost 10 bases to trimming and J lost 0 bases, with 17 bases between them. The CDR3 extends over 15 amino acids. Per the germline V gene, CDR1 is MNHEY and CDR2 is SVGAGI. The CDR3 loop is CATYAPGFSTDTQYF. CDR3 sequence (DNA): TGTGCCACCTACGCCCCGGGGTTTAGCACAGATACGCAGTATTTT.

This chain links TRBV5-1 with TRBJ1-4; D is undetermined. CDR1 is SGHRS and CDR2 is YFSETQ in the germline V gene. Between the trimmed V and J ends, which lost 2 bases and 4 bases, there was a span of 6 bases. This CDR3 has 13 amino acids. As DNA, the CDR3 is TGCGCCAGCAGCTTCGGCCGTAATGAAAAACTGTTTTTT. This sequence encodes CASSFGRNEKLFF.

The rearrangement links TRBV5-5 to TRBJ2-7, with TRBD1 identical over 9 bases. From germline, CDR1 is SGHKS and CDR2 YYEKEE (reference sequence). V dropped 1 base and J dropped 3; count of bases not matched to a gene: 8. This CDR3 is 16 amino acids long. Here the CDR3 reads CASSLRTGVAGYEQYF. The CDR3 DNA reads as TGTGCCAGCAGCTTGAGGACAGGGGTGGCTGGCTACGAGCAGTACTTC.

The chain carries TRBV4-1 and TRBJ2-7, with 9 bases fitting TRBD2. The CDR3 has 14 residues. V shed 3 bases and J 9 bases; nucleotides not matched to a gene: 9. CDR1 is MGHRA, CDR2 YSYEKL, per germline. The CDR3 spells CASSQAVAGAGQYF. The CDR3 coding sequence is TGCGCCAGCAGCCAGGCCGTAGCGGGGGCCGGGCAGTACTTC.

This chain joins TRBV18 and TRBJ1-1; TRBD1 might be the D (6 bases). This CDR3 has 17 residues. CDR1 is KGHSH and CDR2 is LQKENI in the germline V gene. The V end lost 2 bases, the J end lost 4 bases, and 20 bases lay between the germline ends. The chain's CDR3 is CASSPDKGVEVSTEAFF. The CDR3, as DNA: TGTGCCAGCTCACCAGATAAGGGGGTAGAGGTGTCCACTGAAGCTTTCTTT. The whole variable domain, remainder taken from reference TRBV18 and TRBJ1-1, is NAGVMQNPRHLVRRRGQEARLRCSPMKGHSHVYWYRQLPEEGLKFMVYLQKENIIDESGMPKERFSAEFPKEGPSILRIQQVVRGDSAAYFCASSPDKGVEVSTEAFFGQGTRLTVV.

The gene calls are TRBV19 and TRBJ2-7, with D perhaps being TRBD1 or TRBD2 (5 bases each). The CDR3 consists of 13 residues. The V gene's germline CDR1 is LNHDA and CDR2 SQIVND (reference sequence). V lost 6 bases to trimming and J lost 3 bases, with 12 bases between them. The CDR3, as DNA: TGTGCCAGTAGCCGGGACGGCTACTACGAGCAGTACTTC. Encoded protein: CASSRDGYYEQYF.

The genes are TRBV30 and TRBJ1-6; D call uncertain. The germline V gene encodes CDR1 GTSNPN and CDR2 SVGIG (reference sequence). The CDR3 consists of 14 residues. V was pared by 4 bases and J by 0 bases, with 7 bases between. The CDR3 loop reads CAWTGNSYNSPLHF. CDR3 in DNA: TGTGCCTGGACGGGGAACTCCTATAATTCACCCCTCCACTTT.

The V gene is TRBV28, the J gene TRBJ2-7; D perhaps matches TRBD2 (5 bases). The germline V gene has CDR1 MDHEN and CDR2 SYDVKM. This CDR3 contains 15 residues. V lost 5 bases to trimming and J lost 5 bases, with 19 bases between them. The CDR3 nucleotides read TGTGCCAGCAGTCTAACTAGTTACCGAGACGACGAGCAGTACTTC. Amino acids: CASSLTSYRDDEQYF.

CDR3 sequence (DNA): TGTGCCAGCAGCCCAAAAACAGGGCAGGAGACCCAGTACTTC. This sequence encodes CASSPKTGQETQYF. This chain joins TRBV5-4 and TRBJ2-5; possibly TRBD1 for D (6 bases). CDR1 is SGHNT, CDR2 YYREEE, per germline (reference sequence). The CDR3 extends over 14 amino acids. Trimming removed 4 bases from V and 5 bases from J, with 15 bases in between.

CDR3 residues: CASSVDFGEQGSPLHF. CDR3 bases: TGTGCCAGCAGCGTAGATTTTGGGGAACAAGGTTCACCCCTCCACTTT. The chain uses TRBV9 and TRBJ1-6; D uncertain. V was trimmed by 0 bases and J by 9 bases, leaving 16 bases between them. From germline, CDR1 is SGDLS and CDR2 YYNGEE. The length of the CDR3 is 16 residues.

In this sample, this clone turned up once. The rearrangement links TRBV6-1 to TRBJ1-2; 7 bases agree with TRBD1. V gave up 2 bases and J gave up 2 bases; unmatched junction bases: 14. The germline V gene has CDR1 MNHNS and CDR2 SASEGT. This CDR3 is built from 18 residues. The CDR3 spells CASSESRSVSGGNYGYTF. DNA for the CDR3: TGTGCCAGCAGTGAAAGTAGGAGTGTGTCAGGGGGGAACTATGGCTACACCTTC.

The V call is TRBV20-1, the J call TRBJ2-5, with 10 nucleotides matching TRBD2. The CDR3 runs 14 residues. V gave up 3 bases and J gave up 6 bases; unmatched junction bases: 7. Germline loops: CDR1 DFQATT, CDR2 SNEGSKA (reference sequence). In nucleotides, the CDR3 is TGCAGTGCTAGTAAGACTAGCGGGCCAAAGACCCAGTACTTC. This gives the protein CSASKTSGPKTQYF.

The chain recombines TRBV11-2 with TRBJ2-7; tentative D call: TRBD2 (6 bases). Germline loops: CDR1 SGHAT, CDR2 FQNNGV. The CDR3 is 15 amino acids. V was cut by 2 bases and J by 3 bases, with 14 bases left in between. The CDR3 here is CASSLPGLTYYEQYF. The CDR3 DNA reads TGTGCCAGCAGCTTACCTGGACTAACCTACTACGAGCAGTACTTC.

The count of this clone is one. The V gene is TRBV11-2, the J gene TRBJ1-6; D gene unclear. This CDR3 has 15 residues. Looked up from germline, CDR1 is SGHAT and CDR2 is FQNNGV. Trimming took 1 base from V and 7 from J, leaving 11 bases between them. This chain's CDR3 is CASSLGLRTNSPLHF. The CDR3 DNA is TGTGCCAGCAGCTTAGGGCTGCGCACCAATTCACCCCTCCACTTT.

This rearrangement joins TRBV18 to TRBJ2-2, with D unclear. The ends were cut back, 2 bases at V and 1 base at J, with 5 bases in the middle. CDR1 is KGHSH and CDR2 is LQKENI in the germline V gene. The CDR3 covers 14 residues. The CDR3 bases are TGTGCCAGCTCACCATGGGGGAACACCGGGGAGCTGTTTTTT. Its translation is CASSPWGNTGELFF.

The chain carries TRBV5-1 and TRBJ1-2, with unresolved D. The length of the CDR3 is 13 residues. Germline loops: CDR1 SGHRS, CDR2 YFSETQ. The V end was cut by 0 bases, the J end by 4 bases, with 7 bases between. The CDR3 reads CASSLAGSYGYTF. The CDR3 DNA reads TGCGCCAGCAGCTTGGCCGGGAGCTATGGCTACACCTTC.

The rearrangement uses TRBV11-2 and TRBJ1-2; D remains ambiguous. CDR3 length: 13 amino acids. Trimming shortened V by 1 base and J by 7 bases, and 10 bases separated the two germline ends. The germline V gene encodes CDR1 SGHAT and CDR2 FQNNGV. The DNA for the CDR3 is TGTGCCAGCAGCTTAGCGGGTCTCAGTGGCTACACCTTC. Translation gives CASSLAGLSGYTF.